The next 14 T cell receptor beta chains were all read from a single sample in a study of cytomegalovirus exposure and HLA in healthy donors. Amplification used 60 Vbeta primers and 13 Jbeta primers. Sequenced by immunoSEQ multiplex PCR; TCRdb stores in-frame clones only, minus some. The repertoire holds roughly 130,000 clones, around four fifths seen once, with roughly 1.2% in the top ten. What was sequenced was PBMCs. Receptors originate from a male donor in good health and CMV-seropositive.

V gene TRBV18 combines with J gene TRBJ2-7; 7 positions match TRBD1. V lost 3 bases and J lost 3; bases outside the gene matches: 8. The CDR3 runs to 15 residues. CDR1 and CDR2 from the germline V gene are KGHSH and LQKENI. The CDR3 loop is CASSPRTGADYEQYF. The CDR3 nucleotides are TGTGCCAGCTCACCTCGGACAGGAGCTGACTACGAGCAGTACTTC.

Only a few counts were recorded for this clone. This chain links TRBV6-1 with TRBJ1-5; D unresolved. This CDR3 has 14 amino acids. Germline V gives CDR1 MNHNS, CDR2 SASEGT. The V end lost 7 bases, the J end lost 6 bases, and 16 bases lay between the germline ends. As DNA, the CDR3 is TGTGCCAGCAACGGAGGGAGGGCGGGTCAGCCCCAGCATTTT. Residues: CASNGGRAGQPQHF.

In its sample, this clone was seen once. This chain connects TRBV5-1 to TRBJ2-7, with unresolved D. There are 14 residues in the CDR3. Trimming cost V 0 bases and J 6 bases, with 13 bases left between them. Per the germline V gene, CDR1 is SGHRS and CDR2 is YFSETQ. CDR3 sequence (DNA): TGCGCCAGCAGCTTGGATGGTTGGCAGTCCGAGCAGTACTTC. Residues: CASSLDGWQSEQYF.

This rearrangement joins TRBV28 to TRBJ2-3, with 11 bases fitting TRBD2. The J segment lost 2 bases and the V segment lost 7 bases, leaving 11 bases of the junction unmatched. Germline lookup yields CDR1 MDHEN and CDR2 SYDVKM. The CDR3 totals 17 residues. The CDR3 coding sequence is TGTGCCAGCACTCCCCGGGGACTAGCGGAAATCACAGATACGCAGTATTTT. Translated: CASTPRGLAEITDTQYF.

On this clone: Germline and junction disagree at one end, which may indicate a read error. This chain links TRBV7-9 with TRBJ2-7; D is possibly TRBD2 (6 bases). The CDR3 has 14 amino acids. Germline loops: CDR1 SEHNR, CDR2 FQNEAQ (reference sequence). CDR3 in DNA: TGTGCCAGCAGCTTAGTTGGGGACTCCAACGAGCAGTACTTC. Its translation: CASSLVGDSNEQYF.

The CDR3 bases are TGTGCCAGCGGCCTCCGCGGGGGCAATCAGCCCCAGCATTTT. Translation gives CASGLRGGNQPQHF. The V gene is TRBV7-2, the J gene TRBJ1-5; D remains unclear. CDR1 and CDR2 from the germline V gene are SGHTA and FQGNSA. There are 14 residues in the CDR3. V lost 8 bases and J lost 2, with 13 bases in between.

This chain uses TRBV5-6 with TRBJ2-7; 9 bases match TRBD1. Trimming removed 4 bases from V and 4 bases from J; junction bases left unmatched: 9. This CDR3 comprises 15 residues. Germline V gene lookup returns CDR1 SGHDT and CDR2 YYEEEE. The CDR3 loop is CASSRPGQGKYEQYF. DNA of the CDR3: TGTGCCAGCAGCCGCCCGGGACAGGGAAAATACGAGCAGTACTTC.

The rearrangement links TRBV7-2 to TRBJ1-4; no definite D call. The germline V gene has CDR1 SGHTA and CDR2 FQGNSA. The CDR3 totals 15 residues. V shed 0 bases and J shed 7 bases, with 12 bases lying between them. CDR3 region: CASSLAPESGEKLFF. As DNA, the CDR3 is TGTGCCAGCAGCTTAGCCCCCGAGAGCGGTGAAAAACTGTTTTTT.

This clone has a single count. The rearrangement uses TRBV6-6 and TRBJ2-1; perhaps TRBD1 as D (6 bases). This CDR3 comprises 15 residues. Per the germline V gene, CDR1 is MNHNY and CDR2 is SVGAGI (reference sequence). The ends were cut back, 5 bases at V and 7 bases at J, with 18 bases in the middle. CDR3 protein: CASSHRVRKGNEQFF. CDR3 sequence (DNA): TGTGCCAGCAGTCACAGGGTTAGAAAGGGGAATGAGCAGTTCTTC.

The V call is TRBV10-3, the J call TRBJ2-3; D is ambiguous. From germline, CDR1 is ENHRY and CDR2 SYGVKD. V lost 3 bases and J lost 3, with 10 bases in between. The CDR3 sequence is 14 residues long. The CDR3 here is CAISDGGGTDTQYF. CDR3 DNA: TGTGCCATCAGTGATGGCGGTGGGACAGATACGCAGTATTTT.

This clone was seen a handful of times. The chain uses TRBV11-2 and TRBJ2-1, with D uncertain. Germline CDR1 SGHAT, CDR2 FQNNGV. Trimming took 3 bases from V and 0 from J, leaving 12 bases between them. The CDR3 contains 16 residues. In DNA, the CDR3 is TGTGCCAGCAGCTTCTGGTTTGCTAGCTCCTACAATGAGCAGTTCTTC. Its protein is CASSFWFASSYNEQFF.

The CDR3 DNA sequence: TGTGCCAGCAGCCAGGCCCCTAGCGGGGGAGATACGCAGTATTTT. Translating it yields CASSQAPSGGDTQYF. The chain is built from TRBV4-2 and TRBJ2-3; 10 nucleotides match TRBD2. Trimming at V came to 3 bases and at J to 5 bases, leaving 5 bases not matched to a gene. This CDR3 is built from 15 residues. Germline values: CDR1 LGHNA, CDR2 YNFKEQ.

In this sample, this clone turned up once. V is TRBV23-1 and J is TRBJ2-7, with 9 nucleotides matching TRBD1. TRBV23-1 is an open reading frame whose function is uncertain. V gave up 2 bases and J gave up 6 bases; unmatched junction bases: 17. The CDR3 is 18 amino acids. The CDR3 bases are TGCGCCAGCAGTCAAGGTGGTCAGGGCGGGACAGGGTGGTTCGAGCAGTACTTC. Its translation is CASSQGGQGGTGWFEQYF.

This sequence joins TRBV27 and TRBJ2-1; 14 positions agree with TRBD2. The length of the CDR3 is 17 residues. The ends lost 3 bases at V and 7 bases at J; junction bases unmatched: 8. Germline CDR1 MNHEY, CDR2 SMNVEV (reference sequence). The CDR3 sequence is CASSLGAGTSGRNEQFF. The CDR3 DNA reads as TGTGCCAGCAGTTTGGGGGCCGGGACTAGCGGGAGAAATGAGCAGTTCTTC.